This T cell receptor (beta chain) was found in a study of shared clonotypes between healthy human individuals (dated by TCRdb to 2019 to 2021). About the study as a whole: The cohort included a few men and a couple of women between 18 and 49 years of age. Per donor, three plates each were used for CD4 naive and CD4 memory, two for CD8 naive, and one for CD8 memory. Blood TCR repertoires of five healthy adults were deeply sequenced to estimate repertoire size and the extent of clonotype sharing between individuals. To increase sequencing depth and limit assay-specific biases, different laboratories used diverse techniques to prepare libraries and sequence TCR repertoires. Each donor's leukapheresis produced roughly between about 0.8 and 8.9 billion PBMCs. Overall results and qualifications from the work: Incomplete sequencing was indicated by rarefaction of sorted-subset datasets, despite the large sequencing depth. Compared with non-shared clonotypes, the clonotypes found in all four sorted-subset donors had higher generation probabilities. Naive subsets generally had larger estimated clonotype richness than memory subsets did. Because the study included a small number of donors, the genetic and exposure-history diversity represented was limited. Pairwise subsampling indicated that sequencing depth was expected to affect the degree of clonotype sharing among donors. Across several donors, roughly 5% of naive CD4, approximately 3.5% of naive CD8, roughly 2.3% of memory CD4, and under 0.45% of memory CD8 clonotypes were shared. Only blood was sampled, and tissue TCR repertoires likely differ from those in blood.

Using the deep immunoSEQ assay, TCR CDR3 regions were amplified from genomic DNA by multiplex PCR. Genomic DNA extracted from each cell subset was distributed evenly over all wells of several immunoSEQ 96-well plates, and each plate served as one replicate. Each replicate PCR for sorted subsets received about 210 ng genomic DNA, equal to about 30,000 T cell genomes. Purified libraries were quantified with a Qubit 3.0 fluorometer, sized on a Bioanalyzer 2100, and re-quantified with the KAPA Library Quantification kit. A separate single-read 150-cycle Illumina NextSeq 550 flow cell was used to sequence each immunoSEQ 96-well plate. In the authors' own workflow: Because the immunoSEQ output held only junctional sequences and lacked quality scores, the filtering could not match the filtering applied to full-length reads. To assign V/J genes and CDR3, sequences were annotated using PyIR, a Python wrapper for IgBLAST v1.9, with IMGT germline references. Reads were removed for weak V/J assignments (E-value above 1e-6), missing CDR3, stop codons, out-of-frame junctions, or ambiguous translated residues. V3J clonotypes were defined as sequences sharing an identical inferred V gene, J gene, and CDR3 amino acid sequence. To compute the percentage overlap between repertoires, the number of shared unique clonotypes was divided by the size of the smaller repertoire. Three approaches were used to assess repertoire richness: RTK rarefaction, the Chao1 estimator, and Recon v2.1 estimates of unobserved clonotypes. For all TCRbeta clonotypes obtained by the gDNA method from a few donors, generation probabilities were computed with OLGA. What TCRdb holds here is the immuneACCESS table cut down to in-frame rearrangements. Part of the clones is not present; checked against another copy, under half of the missing clones reflect an unresolved V gene, and the others are unexplained. V, J and clone size reflect that table, while D and trimming were determined from the DNA. This sample gives about 1 million clones in total; around 76% of them show up just once. Clones ranked in the top ten supply 1.4% of the sample.

The donors were healthy, HIV-negative adults who had no recently reported acute infections or vaccinations. Only Caucasian adults living in Nashville, Tennessee, USA were represented among the donors. CD4+ T cells were enriched by magnetic negative selection; naive cells were then positively selected on CD45RA, and the negative fraction formed the memory subset. Blood was collected by leukapheresis, and PBMCs were isolated by Ficoll-Histopaque density gradient centrifugation and then cryopreserved in liquid nitrogen vapor phase. Analytical flow cytometry was used to check the purity and quantity of every magnetically sorted T cell population. Genomic DNA was isolated from each sorted fraction and quantified by UV absorbance on a Nanodrop 2000c. Regarding this clone: Its cognate antigen has yet to be identified. One base away there is no much larger clone; base qualities are not given.

The germline V gene gives CDR1 as SQVTM and CDR2 as ANQGSEA. Its CDR3 holds 15 amino acids, cysteine through phenylalanine. The CDR3 DNA has 45 bases and is translated from base 1. At the junction V is shortened by 2 bases and J by 6 bases; bases outside the gene matches: 10. The source material was memory CD4+ T cells sorted from blood. The cell subset or site label for this specimen denotes: CD45RA-negative fraction. This chain joins TRBV29-1 to TRBJ1-3; TRBD1 agrees with 7 junctional bases. The receptor was isolated from a man younger than 30 in good health. The nucleotides read TGCAGCGTTGAACGACAGGGAGGAGTGGAAAACACCATATATTTT. This translates into CSVERQGGVENTIYF.